This T cell receptor (beta chain) was recorded in a study of blood T cell repertoires in COVID-19. Study-wide context: PBMCs, B-cell-depleted T cells, or T cells were the source of the cDNA or gDNA that made up the material.

Assay used: immunoSEQ multiplex PCR; TCRdb lists only in-frame clones, some missing. The repertoire holds around 500,000 clones, with roughly 88% as singletons. Germline trimming cut 0 bases from V and 0 bases from J; bases unmatched to any gene: 2. CDR1 MNHEY and CDR2 SVGEGT come from the germline V gene. The CDR3 is made up of 16 amino acids. This sequence originates from a human donor in a cohort sampled during active COVID-19. This chain connects TRBV6-2 or TRBV6-3 to TRBJ2-3, with TRBD2 identical over 8 bases. Material for sequencing was peripheral blood. CDR3 residues: CASSYSRGVSTDTQYF. CDR3 DNA: TGTGCCAGCAGTTACTCGCGGGGGGTAAGCACAGATACGCAGTATTTT.